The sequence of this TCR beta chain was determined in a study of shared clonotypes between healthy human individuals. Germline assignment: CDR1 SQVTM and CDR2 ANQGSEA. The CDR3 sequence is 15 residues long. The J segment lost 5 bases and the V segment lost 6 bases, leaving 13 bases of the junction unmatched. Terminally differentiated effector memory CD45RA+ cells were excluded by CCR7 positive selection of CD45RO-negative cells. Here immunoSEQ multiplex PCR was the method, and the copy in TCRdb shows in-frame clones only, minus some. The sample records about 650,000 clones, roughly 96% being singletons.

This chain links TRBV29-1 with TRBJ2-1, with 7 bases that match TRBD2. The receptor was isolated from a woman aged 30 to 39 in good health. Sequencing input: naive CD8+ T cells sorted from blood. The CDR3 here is CSVAGRSGIDNEQFF. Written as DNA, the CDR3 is TGCAGCGTCGCGGGGAGGAGCGGGATAGACAATGAGCAGTTCTTC.